This TCR beta chain derives from a study of blood T cell repertoires in COVID-19 (dated by TCRdb to about 2020). Turning to the overall study: Collaborator samples came from the United States, Italy and Spain and covered acute and convalescent phases of COVID-19. Deeply sampled blood TCRbeta repertoires from subjects exposed to, actively infected with, or recovered from COVID-19 were included in the dataset. Samples were obtained from the ongoing ImmuneRACE study (first 160 participants) and from 950 to 1,500 subjects provided by 6 global collaborators. A freely available public database, intended as a resource for researchers studying the immune response to SARS-CoV-2, is where the repertoires were released. Where available, HLA class I and class II types were obtained from metadata supplied by the sample provider rather than from assay-based typing. The material from the prospective study consisted of cDNA or gDNA derived from T cells, B-cell-depleted T cells, or PBMCs. Nearly every sample came with metadata listing a de-identified subject ID, COVID-19 status, age in years and sex. The research as a whole found: The quantity of clinical and demographic metadata differed by source and by participant and was supplied without curation.

The V end gives up 5 bases and the J end 1 base, leaving 9 bases in the junction not matched to a gene. The CDR3 starts with the cysteine, ends with the phenylalanine, and has 16 residues. Left in the record is the CDR3 DNA by itself, 48 bases read in frame from the first base. Taken from the germline V gene, the CDR1 and CDR2 loops are SQVTM and ANQGSEA. A remark on this clone: The antigen it binds to is not known. Base qualities are not recorded, but no much larger clone differs from it by a single base.

TCRbeta CDR3 regions were amplified from genomic DNA by means of the immunoSEQ Assay, a bias-controlled multiplex PCR. Per the source publication's procedure: Nucleated cell counts per sample were estimated from amplification of reference gene primers within the assay. Sequence reads were collapsed and filtered to measure the absolute abundance of every unique TCRbeta CDR3 rearrangement. For each sample, productive Simpson clonality was calculated by taking the square root of Simpson's diversity index across productive rearrangements. What TCRdb holds here is the immuneACCESS table cut down to in-frame rearrangements. Part of the clones is not present; checked against another copy, under half of the missing clones reflect an unresolved V gene, and the others are unexplained. V and J calls and clone size come straight from that table; D and trimming were deduced from the DNA. The sample has 100,000 to 150,000 clones on record, approximately 90% of them singletons. More than 3.5% of the sample lies in the top ten.

One collaborating source in Seattle enrolled patients during active infection and followed them longitudinally through the course of disease. Collaborating institutions collected whole blood in K2EDTA tubes following their own protocols. For TCRbeta analysis, collaborator samples were shipped as frozen whole blood, as isolated PBMCs, or as DNA extracted from either sample type. This clonotype originated in a man in his 60s with COVID-19, enrolled during active disease. The V and J genes are TRBV29-1 and TRBJ2-3; 10 bases in the junction line up with TRBD1. The material sequenced was peripheral blood. The DNA sequence follows: TGCAGCGTTTACCGGGACAGGGGAGGGGGCACAGATACGCAGTATTTT. It is translated as CSVYRDRGGGTDTQYF.